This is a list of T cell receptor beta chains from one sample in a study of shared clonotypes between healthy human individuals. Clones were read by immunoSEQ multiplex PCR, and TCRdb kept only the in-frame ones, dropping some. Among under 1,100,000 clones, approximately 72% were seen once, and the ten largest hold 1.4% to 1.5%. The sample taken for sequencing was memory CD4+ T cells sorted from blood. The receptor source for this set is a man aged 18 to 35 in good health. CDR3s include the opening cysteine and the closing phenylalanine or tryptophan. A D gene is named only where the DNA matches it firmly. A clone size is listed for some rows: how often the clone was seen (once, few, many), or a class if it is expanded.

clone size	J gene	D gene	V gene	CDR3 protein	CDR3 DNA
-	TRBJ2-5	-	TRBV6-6	CASAGHDQETQYF	TGTGCCAGCGCGGGACACGACCAAGAGACCCAGTACTTC
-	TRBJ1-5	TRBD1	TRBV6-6	CASRLDRDSNQPQHF	TGTGCCAGCAGACTCGACAGGGACAGCAATCAGCCCCAGCATTTT
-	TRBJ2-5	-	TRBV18	CASSPQVAVQETQYF	TGTGCCAGCTCACCGCAGGTAGCGGTTCAAGAGACCCAGTACTTC
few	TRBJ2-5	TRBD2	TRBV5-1	CASSLGGTSGETQYF	TGCGCCAGCAGCTTGGGTGGGACTAGCGGAGAGACCCAGTACTTC
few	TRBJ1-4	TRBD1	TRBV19	CASSPPQGANEKLFF	TGTGCCAGTAGTCCGCCACAGGGGGCGAATGAAAAACTGTTTTTT
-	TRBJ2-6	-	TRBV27	CASSFVQGPGSGANVLTF	TGTGCCAGCAGTTTCGTTCAGGGGCCTGGCTCTGGGGCCAACGTCCTGACTTTC
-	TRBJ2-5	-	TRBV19	CTSSTSGVAETQYF	TGTACCAGTAGTACATCAGGAGTAGCGGAGACCCAGTACTTC
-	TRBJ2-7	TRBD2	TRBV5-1	CASSVASGTTYEQYF	TGCGCCAGCAGCGTAGCTAGCGGGACCACCTACGAGCAGTACTTC
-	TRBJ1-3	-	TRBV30	CAWSQTGKIGNTIYF	TGTGCCTGGAGCCAAACAGGGAAAATAGGAAACACCATATATTTT
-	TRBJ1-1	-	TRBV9	CASSPPLNHGTEAFF	TGTGCCAGCAGCCCGCCGTTGAACCATGGCACTGAAGCTTTCTTT
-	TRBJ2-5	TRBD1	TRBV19	CASTPGGDRAGETQYF	TGTGCCAGTACCCCCGGCGGGGACAGGGCTGGGGAGACCCAGTACTTC
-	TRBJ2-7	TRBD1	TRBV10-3	CAISPGGQGAYEQYF	TGTGCCATATCGCCCGGCGGCCAGGGGGCATACGAGCAGTACTTC
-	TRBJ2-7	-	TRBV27	CASSLYPDTFPYEQYF	TGTGCCAGCAGTTTATATCCGGACACTTTTCCCTACGAGCAGTACTTC
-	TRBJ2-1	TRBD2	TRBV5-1	CASSAGLAGGARYNEQFF	TGCGCCAGCAGCGCGGGACTAGCGGGGGGAGCTCGTTACAATGAGCAGTTCTTC
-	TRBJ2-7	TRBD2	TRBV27	CASSLRLAGGSHEQYF	TGTGCCAGCAGTTTACGGTTAGCGGGGGGTAGCCACGAGCAGTACTTC
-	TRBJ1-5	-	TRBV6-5	CSNQPQHF	TGTTCAAACCAGCCCCAGCATTTT
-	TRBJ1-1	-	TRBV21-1	CASSNPDGGHYTEAFF	TGTGCCAGCAGCAACCCCGATGGGGGCCATTACACTGAAGCTTTCTTT
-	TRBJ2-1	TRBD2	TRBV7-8	CASSLGNRGGRNEQFF	TGTGCCAGCAGCTTAGGGAATCGGGGGGGCCGCAATGAGCAGTTCTTC
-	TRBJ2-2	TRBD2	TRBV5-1	CASSPYAGGVGELFF	TGCGCCAGCAGCCCGTATGCGGGAGGGGTCGGGGAGCTGTTTTTT
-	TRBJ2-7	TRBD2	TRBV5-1	CASSFLSSGVSYEQYF	TGCGCCAGCAGCTTCCTATCTAGCGGGGTCTCCTACGAGCAGTACTTC
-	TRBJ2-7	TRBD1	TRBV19	CASTPGQGNEQYF	TGTGCCAGTACCCCTGGACAGGGGAACGAGCAGTACTTC
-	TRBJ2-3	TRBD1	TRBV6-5	CASSYAGGQQYF	TGTGCCAGCAGTTACGCAGGGGGACAACAGTATTTT
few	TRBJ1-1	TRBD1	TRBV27	CASSFLGQGNMVSMNTEAFF	TGTGCCAGCAGTTTCCTCGGACAGGGAAACATGGTATCAATGAACACTGAAGCTTTCTTT
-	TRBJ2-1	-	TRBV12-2	CASRLALGRAFPYNEQFF	TGTGCAAGTCGCTTAGCGCTCGGCAGGGCATTCCCCTACAATGAGCAGTTCTTC
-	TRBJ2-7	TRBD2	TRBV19	CASSITTSGSTYEQYF	TGTGCCAGTAGTATAACGACTAGCGGGTCCACCTACGAGCAGTACTTC
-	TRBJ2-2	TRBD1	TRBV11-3	CASSVGGSGELFF	TGTGCCAGCAGCGTAGGGGGCTCCGGGGAGCTGTTTTTT
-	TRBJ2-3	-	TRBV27	CASQMGRGTDTQYF	TGTGCCAGCCAGATGGGGCGGGGCACAGATACGCAGTATTTT
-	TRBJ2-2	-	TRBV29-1	CSVGTERGTGELFF	TGCAGCGTAGGGACAGAGCGGGGCACCGGGGAGCTGTTTTTT
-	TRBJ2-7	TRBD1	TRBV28	CASSFRDRSDSYEQYF	TGTGCCAGCAGTTTTAGGGACAGGTCAGACTCCTACGAGCAGTACTTC
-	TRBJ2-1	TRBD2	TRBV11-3	CASSPRAGVKNEQFF	TGTGCCAGCAGCCCCCGAGCGGGAGTGAAGAATGAGCAGTTCTTC
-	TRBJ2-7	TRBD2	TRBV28	CASKGLAGEQYF	TGTGCCAGCAAAGGTCTAGCGGGGGAGCAGTACTTC
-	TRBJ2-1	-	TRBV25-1	CASSEWGAGAFSYNEQFF	TGTGCCAGCAGTGAATGGGGGGCTGGGGCCTTCTCCTACAATGAGCAGTTCTTC
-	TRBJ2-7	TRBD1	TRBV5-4	CASSLGMGQGNEQYF	TGTGCCAGCAGCTTGGGAATGGGACAGGGGAACGAGCAGTACTTC
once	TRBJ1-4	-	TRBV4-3	CASSQDPDSPYGKLFF	TGCGCCAGCAGCCAAGATCCTGACAGCCCTTATGGAAAACTGTTTTTT
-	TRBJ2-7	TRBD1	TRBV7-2	CASSLHPTGTYEQYF	TGTGCCAGCAGCCTCCATCCGACAGGGACCTACGAGCAGTACTTC
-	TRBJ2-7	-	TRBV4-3	CASSQEASTESSYEQYF	TGCGCCAGCAGCCAAGAGGCCTCGACAGAGAGCTCCTACGAGCAGTACTTC
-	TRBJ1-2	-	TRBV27	CASSFRGGYGYTF	TGTGCCAGCAGTTTTCGAGGGGGCTATGGCTACACCTTC
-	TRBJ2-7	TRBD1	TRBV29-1	CSVGTGRFYEQYF	TGCAGCGTGGGGACAGGTAGATTTTACGAGCAGTACTTC
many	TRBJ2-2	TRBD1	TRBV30	CAWNAGQGDTGELFF	TGTGCCTGGAACGCGGGACAGGGGGACACCGGGGAGCTGTTTTTT